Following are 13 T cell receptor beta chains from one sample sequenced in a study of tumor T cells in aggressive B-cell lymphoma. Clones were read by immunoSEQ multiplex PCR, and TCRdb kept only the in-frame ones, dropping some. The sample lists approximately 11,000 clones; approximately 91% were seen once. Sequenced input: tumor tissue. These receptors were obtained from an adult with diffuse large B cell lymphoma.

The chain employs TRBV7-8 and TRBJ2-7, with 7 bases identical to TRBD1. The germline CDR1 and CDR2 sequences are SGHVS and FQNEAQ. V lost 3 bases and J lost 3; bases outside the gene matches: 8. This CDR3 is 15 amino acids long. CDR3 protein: CASSFVTGLFYEQYF. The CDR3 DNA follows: TGTGCCAGCAGCTTCGTGACAGGGTTATTCTACGAGCAGTACTTC.

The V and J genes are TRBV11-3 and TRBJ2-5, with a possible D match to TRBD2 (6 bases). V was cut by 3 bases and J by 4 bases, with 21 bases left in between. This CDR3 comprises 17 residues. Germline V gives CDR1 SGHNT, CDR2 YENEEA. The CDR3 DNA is TGTGCCAGCAGCTTTTCCCTTGTGATCGGAGGGGTAGAGACCCAGTACTTC. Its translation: CASSFSLVIGGVETQYF.

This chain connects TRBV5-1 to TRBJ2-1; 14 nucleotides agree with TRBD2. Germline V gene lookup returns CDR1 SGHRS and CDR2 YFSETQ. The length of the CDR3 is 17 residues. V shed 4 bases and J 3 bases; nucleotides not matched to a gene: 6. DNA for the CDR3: TGCGCCAGCAGCCCCCACGGACTAGCGGGGGGCTACAATGAGCAGTTCTTC. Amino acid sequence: CASSPHGLAGGYNEQFF.

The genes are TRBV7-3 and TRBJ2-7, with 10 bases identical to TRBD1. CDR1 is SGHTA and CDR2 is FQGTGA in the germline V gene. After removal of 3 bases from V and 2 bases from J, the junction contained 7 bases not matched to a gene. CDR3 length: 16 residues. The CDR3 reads CASSLTGGAGPYEQYF. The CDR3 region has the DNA TGTGCCAGCAGCTTGACAGGGGGCGCGGGGCCCTACGAGCAGTACTTC.

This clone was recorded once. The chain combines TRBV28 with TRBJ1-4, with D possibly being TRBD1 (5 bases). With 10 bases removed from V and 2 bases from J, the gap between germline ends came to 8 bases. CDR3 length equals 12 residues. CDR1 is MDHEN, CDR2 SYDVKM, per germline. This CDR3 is CATQGTNEKLFF. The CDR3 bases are TGTGCCACCCAGGGTACTAATGAAAAACTGTTTTTT.

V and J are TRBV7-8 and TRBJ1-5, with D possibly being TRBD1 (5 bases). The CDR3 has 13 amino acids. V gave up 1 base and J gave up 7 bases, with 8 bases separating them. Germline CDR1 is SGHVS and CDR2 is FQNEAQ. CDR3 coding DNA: TGTGCCAGCAGCTTAGTAGGGGAACAGCCCCAGCATTTT. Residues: CASSLVGEQPQHF.

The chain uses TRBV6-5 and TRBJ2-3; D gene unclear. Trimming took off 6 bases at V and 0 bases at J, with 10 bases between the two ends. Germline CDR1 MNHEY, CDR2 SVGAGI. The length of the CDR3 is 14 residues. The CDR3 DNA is TGTGCCAGCAGCCTGAGCTTAAGCACAGATACGCAGTATTTT. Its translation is CASSLSLSTDTQYF.

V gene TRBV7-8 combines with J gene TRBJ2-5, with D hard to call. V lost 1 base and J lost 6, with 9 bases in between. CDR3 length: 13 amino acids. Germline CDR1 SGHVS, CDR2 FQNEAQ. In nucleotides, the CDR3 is TGTGCCAGCAGCTTAGTGGAGCTGCAGACCCAGTACTTC. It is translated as CASSLVELQTQYF.

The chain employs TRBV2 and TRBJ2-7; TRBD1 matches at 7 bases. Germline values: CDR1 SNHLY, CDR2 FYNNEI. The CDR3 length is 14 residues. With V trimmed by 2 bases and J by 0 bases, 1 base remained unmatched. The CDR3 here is CASSEWDSSYEQYF. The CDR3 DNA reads TGTGCCAGCAGTGAATGGGACAGCTCCTACGAGCAGTACTTC.

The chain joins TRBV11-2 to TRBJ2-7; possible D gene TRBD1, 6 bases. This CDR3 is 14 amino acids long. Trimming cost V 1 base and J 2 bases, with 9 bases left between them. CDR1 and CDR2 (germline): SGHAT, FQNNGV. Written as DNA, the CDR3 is TGTGCCAGCAGCTTAGTCAGGGGCGCCTACGAGCAGTACTTC. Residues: CASSLVRGAYEQYF. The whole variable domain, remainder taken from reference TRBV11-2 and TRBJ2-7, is EAGVAQSPRYKIIEKRQSVAFWCNPISGHATLYWYQQILGQGPKLLIQFQNNGVVDDSQLPKDRFSAERLKGVDSTLKIQPAKLEDSAVYLCASSLVRGAYEQYFGPGTRLTVT.

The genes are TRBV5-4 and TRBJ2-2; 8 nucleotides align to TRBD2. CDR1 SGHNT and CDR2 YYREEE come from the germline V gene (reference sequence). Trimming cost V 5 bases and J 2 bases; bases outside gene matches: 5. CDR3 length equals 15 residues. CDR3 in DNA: TGTGCCAGCAGACTAGCGGAGAGAAACACCGGGGAGCTGTTTTTT. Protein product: CASRLAERNTGELFF.

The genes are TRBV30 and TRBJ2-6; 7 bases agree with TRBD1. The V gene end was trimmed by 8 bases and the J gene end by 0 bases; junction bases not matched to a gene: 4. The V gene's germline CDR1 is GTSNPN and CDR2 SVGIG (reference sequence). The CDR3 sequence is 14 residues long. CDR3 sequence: CARNRGSGANVLTF. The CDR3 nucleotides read TGTGCCAGAAACAGGGGCTCTGGGGCCAACGTCCTGACTTTC. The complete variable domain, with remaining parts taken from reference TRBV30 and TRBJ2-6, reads SQTIHQWPATLVQPVGSPLSLECTVEGTSNPNLYWYRQAAGRGLQLLFYSVGIGQISSEVPQNLSASRPQDRQFILSSKKLLLSDSGFYLCARNRGSGANVLTFGAGSRLTVL.

The CDR3 DNA sequence: TGTGCCAGCTCGTCGGGGGGTGAAGCTTTCTTT. It encodes CASSSGGEAFF. The V gene is TRBV18, the J gene TRBJ1-1; possible D gene TRBD1, 5 bases. Trimming took 6 bases from V and 7 from J, leaving 9 bases between them. The V gene's germline CDR1 is KGHSH and CDR2 LQKENI. The CDR3 covers 11 residues.